This T cell receptor (beta chain) was documented in a study of CD8 T cells in ankylosing spondylitis (dated by TCRdb to 2017 to 2019). Regarding the research as a whole: The study profiled T cell receptor beta repertoires in healthy donors and ankylosing spondylitis patients to find disease-linked TCR variants. The full study cohort comprised 25 ankylosing spondylitis patients and roughly 100 healthy donors. Samples of peripheral blood were taken, and for ankylosing spondylitis patients, synovial fluid was collected as well.

Reads for this sample came from an Illumina HiSeq 2500. Quantitative 5'-RACE with molecular barcodes was the method used to prepare the TCR beta libraries. The paper's data handling went like this. A new computational method, built on a probabilistic model of VDJ rearrangement, was used to identify disease-linked TCR variants. TCRdb reran the public reads through fastp at Q25 and MiXCR, keeping productive beta chains. When rows share a CDR3 protein, they turn into one entry using the most common DNA and genes. TCRdb, not the authors, supplied the V and J calls. This sample holds about 270,000 distinct CDR3 sequences; 30% to 35% were observed only once. The ten top clones hold about 4.2% of the sample. This clonotype showed up just a few times. Its target antigen remains unknown. No base quality values were provided; no much bigger clone lies one nucleotide off. The full study reports these points: Some of the motif variants had been reported before in the synovial fluid and blood of reactive arthritis patients, a finding that suggests common disease-initiation mechanisms. In peripheral blood, the disease-linked clones were found at relatively low frequencies and had a CD8+ phenotype. Blood from ankylosing spondylitis patients appeared to be characterized by a TCR beta motif composed of eight or nine highly homologous amino acid variants. Significant enrichment of the disease-linked clones was reported in matched synovial fluid samples from ankylosing spondylitis patients.

V loses 2 bases of germline sequence and J loses 6 bases, and the interval between the two ends is 12 bases. Including cysteine and phenylalanine, the CDR3 has 14 amino acids. Only the CDR3 DNA is retained, 42 bases long and in frame from the first base. The germline V gene (reference sequence) gives CDR1 as MNHEY and CDR2 as SMNVEV. This sequence was found in a male donor with ankylosing spondylitis or in good health (not recorded which). The V gene is TRBV27 and the J gene is TRBJ2-3, with no confidently assigned D gene. Sequencing was carried out using blood, either unsorted or a sorted T cell fraction (not recorded which). The encoded CDR3 is CASSLHLFLDTQYF. At the DNA level, the sequence is TGTGCCAGCAGTTTACATCTATTCCTGGATACGCAGTATTTT.